This T cell receptor beta chain comes out of a study of control samples from healthy donors and cancer patients. This table comes from immunoSEQ multiplex PCR, and its TCRdb copy is limited to in-frame clones, with some not included. The sample yields 150,000 to 200,000 clones, about 93% seen once. Germline values: CDR1 MGHRA, CDR2 YSYEKL. Trimming left V 0 bases short and J 3 bases short, with 12 bases between. The CDR3 totals 15 residues. The chain joins TRBV4-1 to TRBJ2-7; D gene unclear. Sample: blood. This sequence was found in a man between 18 and 29 years old in good health. The CDR3 is CASSQDSWRFYEQYF. CDR3 nucleotides: TGCGCCAGCAGCCAAGATAGTTGGCGGTTCTACGAGCAGTACTTC.